This is a list of T cell receptor beta chains from one sample in a study of T cell responses to AZD1222 COVID-19 vaccine. Assay: immunoSEQ multiplex PCR; the TCRdb copy retains only in-frame clones and omits some. The sample includes about 120,000 clones, around 92% of them seen just once. Sample: peripheral blood, taken on day 0 of AZD1222 vaccination. The origin of the receptors is an adult in good health. Both conserved end residues are part of each CDR3. A D gene is named only where the DNA matches it firmly.

v_gene: TRBV6-5
j_gene: TRBJ1-2
d_gene: TRBD1
CDR3aa: CASSYSRGQGYYGYTF

v_gene: TRBV6-2/TRBV6-3
j_gene: TRBJ2-5
d_gene: -
CDR3aa: CASSLMTIQETQYF

v_gene: TRBV5-5
j_gene: TRBJ2-1
d_gene: -
CDR3aa: CASSLYGSNPSYNEQFF

v_gene: TRBV5-1
j_gene: TRBJ2-2
d_gene: TRBD2
CDR3aa: CASSSPSGRDTGELFF

v_gene: TRBV4-1
j_gene: TRBJ1-2
d_gene: TRBD1
CDR3aa: CASSQSQGASGYTF

v_gene: TRBV19
j_gene: TRBJ1-5
d_gene: -
CDR3aa: CASSRWGRQPQHF

v_gene: TRBV3-1/TRBV3-2
j_gene: TRBJ1-6
d_gene: TRBD1
CDR3aa: CASSQQRTGASSPLHF

v_gene: TRBV4-1
j_gene: TRBJ2-3
d_gene: -
CDR3aa: CASSHSGTSTDTQYF

v_gene: TRBV7-9
j_gene: TRBJ2-7
d_gene: TRBD2
CDR3aa: CASSPLTSGLYEQYF

v_gene: TRBV7-9
j_gene: TRBJ1-2
d_gene: TRBD1
CDR3aa: CASSLGDSYGYTF

v_gene: TRBV15
j_gene: TRBJ1-3
d_gene: TRBD1
CDR3aa: CATSLGQGNTIYF

v_gene: TRBV19
j_gene: TRBJ1-5
d_gene: TRBD1
CDR3aa: CASSNPDRGGDQPQHF

v_gene: TRBV5-1
j_gene: TRBJ2-5
d_gene: -
CDR3aa: CASSLDDYRQETQYF

v_gene: TRBV6-1
j_gene: TRBJ2-7
d_gene: TRBD1
CDR3aa: CASSENRGWYYEQYF

v_gene: TRBV7-7
j_gene: TRBJ2-5
d_gene: TRBD2
CDR3aa: CASSPRESETQYF

v_gene: TRBV15
j_gene: TRBJ1-5
d_gene: TRBD1
CDR3aa: CATSRSQRQGDQPQHF

v_gene: TRBV5-8
j_gene: TRBJ1-2
d_gene: -
CDR3aa: CASSFDLPGAVGGYTF

v_gene: TRBV28
j_gene: TRBJ1-3
d_gene: -
CDR3aa: CASSPPADSGNTIYF

v_gene: TRBV5-6
j_gene: TRBJ2-7
d_gene: -
CDR3aa: CASSLARAPYEQYF

v_gene: TRBV10-3
j_gene: TRBJ1-2
d_gene: -
CDR3aa: CAISDSGDYGYTF

v_gene: TRBV3-1/TRBV3-2
j_gene: TRBJ2-7
d_gene: TRBD1
CDR3aa: CASSEGTGGRAYEQYF

v_gene: TRBV27
j_gene: TRBJ2-3
d_gene: -
CDR3aa: CASTLTGTTDTQYF

v_gene: TRBV19
j_gene: TRBJ1-1
d_gene: -
CDR3aa: CASTKERGHGEAFF

v_gene: TRBV25-1
j_gene: TRBJ1-3
d_gene: -
CDR3aa: CASSRGGGNTIYF

v_gene: TRBV28
j_gene: TRBJ1-2
d_gene: -
CDR3aa: CASSPDTDYGYTF

v_gene: TRBV27
j_gene: TRBJ1-3
d_gene: -
CDR3aa: CASSLVSPASGNTIYF

v_gene: TRBV28
j_gene: TRBJ2-2
d_gene: TRBD2
CDR3aa: CASSPLAGGTGELFF

v_gene: TRBV7-2
j_gene: TRBJ1-1
d_gene: TRBD1
CDR3aa: CASSHRGTEAFF

v_gene: TRBV3-1/TRBV3-2
j_gene: TRBJ2-6
d_gene: -
CDR3aa: CASSLGTSGANVLTF

v_gene: TRBV7-7
j_gene: TRBJ2-1
d_gene: TRBD2
CDR3aa: CASSPHRAGGVNEQFF

v_gene: TRBV28
j_gene: TRBJ1-4
d_gene: -
CDR3aa: CASSHRRHNEKLFF

v_gene: TRBV7-9
j_gene: TRBJ2-7
d_gene: -
CDR3aa: CASRRGGVTGPPYEQYF

v_gene: TRBV19
j_gene: TRBJ2-1
d_gene: -
CDR3aa: CASSMGDGHLVDEQFF

v_gene: TRBV7-6
j_gene: TRBJ1-6
d_gene: -
CDR3aa: CASSWTEGYGDSPLHF

v_gene: TRBV7-2
j_gene: TRBJ1-1
d_gene: TRBD1
CDR3aa: CASSLDRGLTEAFF

v_gene: TRBV28
j_gene: TRBJ1-3
d_gene: -
CDR3aa: CASWTAGNTIYF

v_gene: TRBV4-1
j_gene: TRBJ1-1
d_gene: -
CDR3aa: CASSQGAGMNTEAFF

v_gene: TRBV5-6
j_gene: TRBJ1-3
d_gene: -
CDR3aa: CASSFVSGSSGNTIYF

v_gene: TRBV7-9
j_gene: TRBJ2-2
d_gene: -
CDR3aa: CASSPRAGRGELFF

v_gene: TRBV28
j_gene: TRBJ2-1
d_gene: -
CDR3aa: CASSLLQGPSYNEQFF

v_gene: TRBV15
j_gene: TRBJ2-7
d_gene: TRBD2
CDR3aa: CATSRGGSGRYSYEQYF

v_gene: TRBV6-2/TRBV6-3
j_gene: TRBJ2-5
d_gene: -
CDR3aa: CASSYSIGGETQYF

v_gene: TRBV4-1
j_gene: TRBJ1-4
d_gene: -
CDR3aa: CASSQAPGRLNEKLFF

v_gene: TRBV7-8
j_gene: TRBJ2-5
d_gene: TRBD1
CDR3aa: CASSVGTEETQYF

v_gene: TRBV3-1/TRBV3-2
j_gene: TRBJ2-7
d_gene: -
CDR3aa: CASLGTSPGDEQYF

v_gene: TRBV5-1
j_gene: TRBJ2-1
d_gene: TRBD2
CDR3aa: CASRRTSGPYNEQFF

v_gene: TRBV7-9
j_gene: TRBJ2-5
d_gene: -
CDR3aa: CASSPLEETQYF

v_gene: TRBV19
j_gene: TRBJ1-1
d_gene: -
CDR3aa: CATIRGYTAEAFF

v_gene: TRBV10-2
j_gene: TRBJ2-7
d_gene: -
CDR3aa: CASSERTGLYEQYF

v_gene: TRBV27
j_gene: TRBJ1-5
d_gene: -
CDR3aa: CASSLRDSNQPQHF

v_gene: TRBV28
j_gene: TRBJ1-5
d_gene: TRBD1
CDR3aa: CASRQQGAMEPQHF

v_gene: TRBV11-2
j_gene: TRBJ2-3
d_gene: TRBD2
CDR3aa: CASSLVGSGGGTQYF

v_gene: TRBV7-4
j_gene: TRBJ1-5
d_gene: -
CDR3aa: CASSPSSTRWSNQPQHF